This T cell receptor beta chain is from a study of vaccination and CD4 T cells after COVID-19. Treatment specified: approximately 11-day PBMC culture with coronavirus spike peptide pools or control peptides (ViraFEST assay). V shed 6 bases, J shed 5 bases, and the junction held 11 bases outside the gene matches. Germline lookup yields CDR1 MNHEY and CDR2 SVGEGT. The CDR3 has 15 amino acids. The Oncomine TCR Beta short-read assay sequenced DNA from cultured CD4+ T cells. From the PCR reads, TCRdb called clonotypes with MiXCR, one entry per CDR3 protein. The table lists 20,000 to 25,000 distinct CDR3 sequences, 45% to 50% of them singletons. In regard to this clonotype: Its matching antigen is unknown.

The sequence was obtained from a human donor who had recovered from COVID-19. The J gene is TRBJ2-3, the V gene TRBV6-2 or TRBV6-3; 7 positions match TRBD2. The sequenced sample consisted of CD4+ T cells from blood, cultured in vitro. This chain's CDR3 is CASRGFAGVVDTQYF. CDR3 bases: TGTGCCAGCAGGGGCTTCGCGGGAGTGGTAGATACGCAGTATTTT.